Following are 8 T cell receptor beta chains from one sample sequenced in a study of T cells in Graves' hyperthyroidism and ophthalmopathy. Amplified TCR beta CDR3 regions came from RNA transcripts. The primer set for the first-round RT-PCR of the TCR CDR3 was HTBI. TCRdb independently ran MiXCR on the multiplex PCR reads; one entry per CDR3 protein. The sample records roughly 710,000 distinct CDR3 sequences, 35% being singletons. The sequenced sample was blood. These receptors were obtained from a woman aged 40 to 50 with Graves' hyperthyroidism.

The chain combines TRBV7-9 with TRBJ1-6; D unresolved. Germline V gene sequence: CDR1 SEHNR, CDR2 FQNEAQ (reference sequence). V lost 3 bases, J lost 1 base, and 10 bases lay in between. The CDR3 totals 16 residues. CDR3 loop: CASSLFGSSYNSPLHF. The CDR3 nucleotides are TGTGCCAGCAGCTTGTTCGGTAGTTCCTATAATTCACCCCTCCACTTT.

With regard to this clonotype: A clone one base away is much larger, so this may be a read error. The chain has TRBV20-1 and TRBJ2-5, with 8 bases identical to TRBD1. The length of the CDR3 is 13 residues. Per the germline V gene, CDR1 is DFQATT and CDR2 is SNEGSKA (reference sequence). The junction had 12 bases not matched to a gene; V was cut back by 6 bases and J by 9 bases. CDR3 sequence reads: CSAADRVKGAQYF. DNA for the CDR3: TGCAGTGCCGCGGACAGGGTGAAGGGGGCCCAGTACTTC.

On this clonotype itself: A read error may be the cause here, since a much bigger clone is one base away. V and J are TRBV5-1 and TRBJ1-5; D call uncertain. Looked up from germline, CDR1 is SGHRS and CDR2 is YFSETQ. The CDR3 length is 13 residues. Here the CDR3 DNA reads TGCGCCGGCAGCCAAGATACGGGAAGGCCCCAGCATTTT. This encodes CAGSQDTGRPQHF.

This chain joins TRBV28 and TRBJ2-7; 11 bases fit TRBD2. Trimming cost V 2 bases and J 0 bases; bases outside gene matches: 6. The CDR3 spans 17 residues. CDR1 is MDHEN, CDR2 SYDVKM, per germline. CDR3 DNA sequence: TGTGCCAGCAGTTTAGTCGGACTAGCGGGCATCTCCTACGAGCAGTACTTC. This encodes CASSLVGLAGISYEQYF.

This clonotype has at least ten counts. The CDR3 DNA follows: TGTGCCAGCAGCACAGGGGGCAGAAACACCATATATTTT. It is translated as CASSTGGRNTIYF. V is TRBV7-2 and J is TRBJ1-3; 9 nucleotides line up with TRBD1. Germline V CDR1 and CDR2: SGHTA, FQGNSA. V dropped 5 bases and J dropped 5; count of bases not matched to a gene: 1. CDR3 length: 13 residues.

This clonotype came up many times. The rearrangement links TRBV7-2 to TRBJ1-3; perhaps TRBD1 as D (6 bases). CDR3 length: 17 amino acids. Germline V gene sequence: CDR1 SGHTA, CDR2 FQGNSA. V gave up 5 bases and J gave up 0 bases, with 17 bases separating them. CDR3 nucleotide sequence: TGTGCCAGCAGCGTTAACGGAGGGGGGCTCTCTGGAAACACCATATATTTT. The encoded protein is CASSVNGGGLSGNTIYF.

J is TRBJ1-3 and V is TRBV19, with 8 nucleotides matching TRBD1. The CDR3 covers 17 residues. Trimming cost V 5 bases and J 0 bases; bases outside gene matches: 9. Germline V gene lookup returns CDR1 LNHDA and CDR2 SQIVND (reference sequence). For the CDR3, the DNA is TGTGCCAGTAGTTTGGGACAGGCATCGAGCTCTGGAAACACCATATATTTT. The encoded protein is CASSLGQASSSGNTIYF.

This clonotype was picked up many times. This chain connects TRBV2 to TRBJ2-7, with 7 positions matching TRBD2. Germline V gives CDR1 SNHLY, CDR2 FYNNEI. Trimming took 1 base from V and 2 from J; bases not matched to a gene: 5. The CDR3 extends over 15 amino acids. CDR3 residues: CASSEDGLGTYEQYF. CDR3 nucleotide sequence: TGTGCCAGCAGTGAAGATGGACTAGGGACCTACGAGCAGTACTTC. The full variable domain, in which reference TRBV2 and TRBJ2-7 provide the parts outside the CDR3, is EPEVTQTPSHQVTQMGQEVILRCVPISNHLYFYWYRQILGQKVEFLVSFYNNEISEKSEIFDDQFSVERPDGSNFTLKIRSTKLEDSAMYFCASSEDGLGTYEQYFGPGTRLTVT.